This T cell receptor (beta chain) was captured in a study of blood T cells in healthy people across ages. Study-level information: Template switching picked up about one barcoded beta molecule for each two T cells. Findings and caveats of the study: Donor CMV infection status was unknown, possibly confounding age-related changes in expanded clonotypes. Researchers report that TCR beta diversity correlated strongly with naive T cell percentage.

V dropped 10 bases and J dropped 1 base, with 13 bases sitting between them. The CDR3 has 13 amino acids. Germline V gene data show CDR1 as SEHNR and CDR2 as FQNEAQ (reference sequence). PCR was performed a second time for about 7 to 11 cycles using a sample-barcoded 5' primer and a J-beta primer mix. TCRdb called the 5' RACE reads again in MiXCR, with one record for every CDR3 protein. This table holds approximately 800,000 distinct CDR3 sequences, approximately 59% found once. Drawn from each donor were ten milliliters of peripheral blood. In the case of this clonotype: Antigen specificity is unknown.

The chain joins TRBV7-9 to TRBJ1-2; no definite D call. Sequencing was done on a sample of blood. This clonotype was sampled from a man aged 25-40 years in good health. This chain's CDR3 is CATGVTVNYGYTF. CDR3 in DNA: TGTGCCACTGGGGTGACGGTTAACTATGGCTACACCTTC. The whole variable domain, filled in from reference TRBV7-9 and TRBJ1-2, reads DTGVSQNPRHKITKRGQNVTFRCDPISEHNRLYWYRQTLGQGPEFLTYFQNEAQLEKSRLLSDRFSAERPKGSFSTLEIQRTEQGDSAMYLCATGVTVNYGYTFGSGTRLTVV.